This is a list of T cell receptor beta chains from one sample in a study of blood T cell repertoires in COVID-19. TCRdb keeps only in-frame clones here, not all; method: immunoSEQ multiplex PCR. The data contain some 60,000 clones, around 79% of them singletons. Material: peripheral blood. All receptors come from a woman in her forties or fifties with active or convalescent COVID-19. The CDR3 runs from the conserved cysteine through the conserved F or W. The D gene is left open where the match is weak. Expanded clones get a size class; other rows say once, few or many, or leave the size out.

TRBJ1-1 | few | TRBD1 | TRBV29-1 | TGCAGCGTGGGACAGGGAGGAGCTTTCTTT | CSVGQGGAFF
TRBJ2-7 | NA | NA | TRBV5-1 | TGCGCCAGCAGCTTGCTAGGGGCTAACGAGCAGTACTTC | CASSLLGANEQYF
TRBJ2-5 | NA | TRBD1 | TRBV7-2 | TGTGCCAGCAGCTTAGGGACAGGGCTAAGGGAGACCCAGTACTTC | CASSLGTGLRETQYF
TRBJ2-5 | NA | NA | TRBV10-1 | TGCGCCAGCAGTGCTGGGGGCAGGCCACAAGAGACCCAGTACTTC | CASSAGGRPQETQYF
TRBJ2-1 | NA | TRBD2 | TRBV6-5 | TGTGCCAGCAGGATAGCGGGAGCTCCGGACAATGAGCAGTTCTTC | CASRIAGAPDNEQFF
TRBJ2-4 | NA | TRBD2 | TRBV5-1 | TGCGCCAGCAGCGGGGGGACTAGCGGAGGCGGGCAAAGGAACATTCAGTACTTC | CASSGGTSGGGQRNIQYF
TRBJ2-2 | NA | NA | TRBV6-1 | TGTGCCAGCAGTGAAGTGGGCACGGTTATGCTTCACGGGGAGCTGTTTTTT | CASSEVGTVMLHGELFF
TRBJ1-1 | NA | NA | TRBV12-3/TRBV12-4 | TGTGCCAGCAGTTCCCGGACAGCGTCTGAAGCTTTCTTT | CASSSRTASEAFF
TRBJ1-6 | NA | TRBD1 | TRBV11-2 | TGTGCCAGCAGCTTGGGACAGGGCAGCAATTCACCCCTCCACTTT | CASSLGQGSNSPLHF
TRBJ2-1 | NA | NA | TRBV4-1 | TGCGCCAGCAGCCAAGATGGGGCGTTTTACAATGAGCAGTTCTTC | CASSQDGAFYNEQFF
TRBJ1-2 | many | NA | TRBV5-1 | TGCGCCAGCAGCCCCAGGTCGGACTATGGCTACACCTTC | CASSPRSDYGYTF
TRBJ2-5 | NA | TRBD2 | TRBV10-3 | TGTGCCATCAGATCCCAGACTAGCGCACAAGAGACCCAGTACTTC | CAIRSQTSAQETQYF
TRBJ1-5 | NA | NA | TRBV15 | TGTGCCACCAGCAGAGATCTTTCGACAGGAGGACAGCCCCAGCATTTT | CATSRDLSTGGQPQHF
TRBJ2-7 | NA | NA | TRBV5-1 | TGCGCCAGCAGCTTATCAGGGGAACAGGCCTACGAGCAGTACTTC | CASSLSGEQAYEQYF
TRBJ2-1 | NA | TRBD1 | TRBV5-1 | TGCGCCAGCAGCAGAGGGGACAGTTCCTACAATGAGCAGTTCTTC | CASSRGDSSYNEQFF
TRBJ2-1 | NA | NA | TRBV7-9 | TGTGCCAGCAGCTCCGACAGGTTACTTTCCGGCAATGAGCAGTTCTTC | CASSSDRLLSGNEQFF
TRBJ2-7 | NA | TRBD2 | TRBV11-2 | TGTGCCAGCAGCGTTCTACTAGCGGGCGCCTCCGAGCAGTACTTC | CASSVLLAGASEQYF
TRBJ2-2 | few | NA | TRBV2 | TGTGCCAGCACCTACGGGACTCCCGGGGAGCTGTTTTTT | CASTYGTPGELFF
TRBJ2-1 | NA | TRBD2 | TRBV3-1/TRBV3-2 | TGTGCCAGCAGCCAGGGACTAGCGGCTTCTGATGAGCAGTTCTTC | CASSQGLAASDEQFF
TRBJ2-7 | NA | TRBD1 | TRBV5-1 | TGCGCCAGCAGCTTGGGCACCGGGACAGGGGGCTACGAGCAGTACTTC | CASSLGTGTGGYEQYF
TRBJ2-2 | NA | TRBD2 | TRBV27 | TGTGCCAGCAGTTACGGGGGGGGCGCCGGGGAGCTGTTTTTT | CASSYGGGAGELFF
TRBJ2-3 | NA | TRBD2 | TRBV7-6 | TGTGCCAGCAGCATGCCTTCGACCGGGACTAGCGTCACAGATACGCAGTATTTT | CASSMPSTGTSVTDTQYF
TRBJ2-2 | NA | NA | TRBV19 | TGTGCCAGTAGTTTTGGACTGACGAACACCGGGGAGCTGTTTTTT | CASSFGLTNTGELFF
TRBJ2-5 | NA | NA | TRBV7-8 | TGTGCCAGCAGCTTTACAGGTCAAGAGACCCAGTACTTC | CASSFTGQETQYF
TRBJ1-3 | NA | TRBD1 | TRBV30 | TGTGCCTGGATACAGGGGCGCACTGGAAACACCATATATTTT | CAWIQGRTGNTIYF
TRBJ1-2 | NA | NA | TRBV5-1 | TGCGCCAGCAGCTTGGGGGGCACTAACTATGGCTACACCTTC | CASSLGGTNYGYTF
TRBJ2-7 | NA | TRBD2 | TRBV5-1 | TGCGCCAGCAGTGGGGGAGGGAGCTCCTACGAGCAGTACTTC | CASSGGGSSYEQYF